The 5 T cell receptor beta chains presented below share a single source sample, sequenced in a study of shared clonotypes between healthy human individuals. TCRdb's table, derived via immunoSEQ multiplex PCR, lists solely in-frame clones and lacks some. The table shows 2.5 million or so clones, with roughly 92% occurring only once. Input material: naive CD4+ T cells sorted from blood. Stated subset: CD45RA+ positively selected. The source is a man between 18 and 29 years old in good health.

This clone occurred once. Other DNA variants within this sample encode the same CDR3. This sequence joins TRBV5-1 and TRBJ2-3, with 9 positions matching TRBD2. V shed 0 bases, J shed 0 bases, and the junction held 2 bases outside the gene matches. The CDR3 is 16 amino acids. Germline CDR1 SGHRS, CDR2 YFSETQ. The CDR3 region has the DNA TGCGCCAGCAGCTTGGGGGGACTAGCTAGCACAGATACGCAGTATTTT. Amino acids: CASSLGGLASTDTQYF.

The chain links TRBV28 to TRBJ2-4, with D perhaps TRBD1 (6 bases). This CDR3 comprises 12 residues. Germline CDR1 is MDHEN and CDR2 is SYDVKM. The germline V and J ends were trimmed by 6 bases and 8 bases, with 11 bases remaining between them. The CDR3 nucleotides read TGTGCCAGCAGCCCTGACAGGTACATTCAGTACTTC. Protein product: CASSPDRYIQYF.

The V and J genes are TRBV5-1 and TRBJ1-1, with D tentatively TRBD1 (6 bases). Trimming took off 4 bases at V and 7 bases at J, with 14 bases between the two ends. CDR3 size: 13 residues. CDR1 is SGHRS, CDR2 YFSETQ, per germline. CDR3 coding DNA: TGCGCCAGCAGCCTCCGACTGGACAGTGAAGCTTTCTTT. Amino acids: CASSLRLDSEAFF.

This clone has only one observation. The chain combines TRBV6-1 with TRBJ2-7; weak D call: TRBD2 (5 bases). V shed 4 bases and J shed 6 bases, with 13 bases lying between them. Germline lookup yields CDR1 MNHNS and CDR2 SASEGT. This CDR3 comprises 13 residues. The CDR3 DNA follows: TGTGCCAGCAGTGTGGAGGTTTTAGGCGAGCAGTACTTC. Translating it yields CASSVEVLGEQYF.

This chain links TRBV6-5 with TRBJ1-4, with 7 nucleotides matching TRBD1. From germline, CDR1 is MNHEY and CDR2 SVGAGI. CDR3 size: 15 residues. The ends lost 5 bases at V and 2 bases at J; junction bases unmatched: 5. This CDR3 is CASSIRQGTNEKLFF. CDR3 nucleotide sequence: TGTGCCAGCAGTATTCGACAGGGCACTAATGAAAAACTGTTTTTT.